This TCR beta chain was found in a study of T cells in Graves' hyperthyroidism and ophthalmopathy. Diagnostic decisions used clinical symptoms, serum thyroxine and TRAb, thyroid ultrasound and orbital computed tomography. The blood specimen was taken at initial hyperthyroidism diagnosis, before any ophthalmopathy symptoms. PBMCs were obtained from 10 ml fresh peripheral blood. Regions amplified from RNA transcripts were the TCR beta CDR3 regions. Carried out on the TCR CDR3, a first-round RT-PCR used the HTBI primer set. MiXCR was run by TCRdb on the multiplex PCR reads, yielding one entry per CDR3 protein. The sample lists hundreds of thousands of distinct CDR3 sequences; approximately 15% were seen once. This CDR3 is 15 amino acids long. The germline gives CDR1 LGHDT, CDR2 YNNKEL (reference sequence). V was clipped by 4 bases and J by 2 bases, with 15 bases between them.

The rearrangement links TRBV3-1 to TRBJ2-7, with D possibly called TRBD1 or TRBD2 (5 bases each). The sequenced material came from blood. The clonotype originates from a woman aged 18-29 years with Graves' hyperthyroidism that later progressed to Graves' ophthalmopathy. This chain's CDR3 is CASSLPGPGPYEQYF. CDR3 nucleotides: TGTGCCAGCAGCCTGCCGGGACCCGGACCCTACGAGCAGTACTTC.